The next 14 T cell receptor beta chains were all read from a single sample in a study of T cell repertoires in aging, cancer and after chemotherapy. The template was genomic DNA from peripheral blood, not RNA. TRB rearrangements spanning V, D and J were amplified using mixed TRB-A/B primers. One entry per CDR3 protein, called by TCRdb with MiXCR from the multiplex PCR reads. This table holds roughly 1,500 distinct CDR3 sequences, 21% found once. Sequences were obtained from blood. The source of these receptors is a human donor with a solid tumor.

This clonotype has only a few counts. The rearrangement links TRBV6-1 to TRBJ1-5, with 9 bases matching TRBD1. This CDR3 contains 19 residues. Per germline, CDR1 MNHNS and CDR2 SASEGT. Trimming took 8 bases from V and 1 from J; bases not matched to a gene: 18. The CDR3 DNA follows: TGTGCCAGCTATCCGTTCGCAGGGACAGGGTCTTTAAGCAATCAGCCCCAGCATTTT. Translating it yields CASYPFAGTGSLSNQPQHF.

The gene calls are TRBV18 and TRBJ1-2; 10 bases are shared with TRBD1. Germline loops: CDR1 KGHSH, CDR2 LQKENI. With 4 bases clipped from V and 3 bases from J, the junction kept 2 bases outside the gene matches. The CDR3 has 14 residues. The CDR3 sequence is CASSLGTGDYGYTF. The CDR3 bases are TGTGCCAGCTCACTAGGGACAGGGGACTATGGCTACACCTTC.

This clonotype is labeled medium-sized. The V gene is TRBV4-3, the J gene TRBJ1-1; the D is unclear. Trimming stripped 0 bases from V and 0 bases from J, with 11 bases between. In germline, CDR1 is LGHNA, CDR2 YSLEER. The CDR3 runs to 16 residues. The CDR3 protein is CASSQDGSRLNTEAFF. The DNA of the CDR3 is TGCGCCAGCAGCCAAGACGGATCCCGGTTGAACACTGAAGCTTTCTTT.

This clonotype occurred once. J is TRBJ1-1 and V is TRBV9, with TRBD1 matching over 8 bases. The CDR3 length is 16 residues. V lost 1 base, J lost 1 base, and 6 bases stayed unmatched. Germline CDR1 is SGDLS and CDR2 is YYNGEE. The CDR3 sequence: CASSVMAGGANTEAFF. CDR3 nucleotides: TGTGCCAGCAGCGTAATGGCAGGGGGCGCGAACACTGAAGCTTTCTTT.

This clonotype is medium-sized (0.01 to 0.1%). The junction shows a germline mismatch at one end, possibly a read error. V is TRBV6-5 and J is TRBJ1-2; D ambiguous. Germline V gives CDR1 MNHEY, CDR2 SVGAGI. This CDR3 contains 11 residues. CDR3 sequence reads: CASSYGLTYSF. CDR3 bases: TGTGCCAGCAGTTACGGTCTCACTTATTCCTTC.

By proportion, this clonotype is medium-sized. The chain is built from TRBV19 and TRBJ2-1, with TRBD2 identical over 8 bases. The ends lost 3 bases at V and 3 bases at J; junction bases unmatched: 7. From germline, CDR1 is LNHDA and CDR2 SQIVND (reference sequence). This CDR3 comprises 16 residues. The CDR3 DNA reads TGTGCCAGTAGTATTGTAGCGGGGCTTAACTACAATGAGCAGTTCTTC. This sequence encodes CASSIVAGLNYNEQFF.

The chain couples TRBV19 to TRBJ1-1, with D unresolved. Deletions cut 5 bases from V and 5 bases from J, with 18 bases between. Germline V CDR1 and CDR2: LNHDA, SQIVND (reference sequence). The CDR3 sequence is 15 residues long. The CDR3 DNA follows: TGTGCCAGTAGTCCAGGCCAGTTCATATGGACTGAAGCTTTCTTT. It codes for CASSPGQFIWTEAFF.

This clonotype is termed medium-sized. This rearrangement joins TRBV19 to TRBJ2-1; TRBD1 agrees at 8 bases. CDR3 length equals 14 residues. The V segment lost 6 bases and the J segment 7 bases; nucleotides outside the gene matches: 8. The V gene's germline CDR1 is LNHDA and CDR2 SQIVND (reference sequence). Here the CDR3 DNA reads TGTGCCAGTAGCGACAGGGGAGGAACAAATGAGCAGTTCTTC. This encodes CASSDRGGTNEQFF.

This clonotype has more than one count but fewer than ten. This chain joins TRBV7-9 and TRBJ2-6; no reliable D call. This CDR3 has 21 residues. Trimming took 1 base from V and 0 from J, leaving 22 bases between them. The germline CDR1 and CDR2 sequences are SEHNR and FQNEAQ (reference sequence). Here the CDR3 DNA reads TGTGCCAGCAGCTTAGTAGAATTATGGCCAGGTTTTGGCTCTGGGGCCAACGTCCTGACTTTC. This sequence encodes CASSLVELWPGFGSGANVLTF.

On this clonotype itself: It may be a read error: a sequence one base away is much more abundant. V is TRBV12-3 or TRBV12-4 and J is TRBJ2-5; 8 nucleotides agree with TRBD1. The CDR3 sequence is 11 residues long. The CDR3 loop is CAISSGGTGYF. The CDR3 DNA follows: TGTGCCATCAGTAGCGGCGGGACAGGATACTTC.

This clonotype rates as medium-sized. V and J are TRBV6-6 and TRBJ1-4; a weak D match, TRBD1 (5 bases). The CDR3 is 13 amino acids. The germline V gene has CDR1 MNHNY and CDR2 SVGAGI (reference sequence). V was pared by 11 bases and J by 8 bases, with 18 bases between. The CDR3 nucleotides read TGTGCCGCCTTAAGAGGGGCCAACGAAAAACTGTTTTTT. This codes for CAALRGANEKLFF.

This clonotype is classed as medium-sized. The chain recombines TRBV27 with TRBJ1-1; tentative D call: TRBD1 (5 bases). Trimming cost V 5 bases and J 0 bases, with 25 bases left between them. Per the germline V gene, CDR1 is MNHEY and CDR2 is SMNVEV (reference sequence). This CDR3 comprises 19 residues. The CDR3 loop reads CASSPRDGRIWDLNTEAFF. Written as DNA, the CDR3 is TGTGCCAGCAGTCCCCGGGACGGCCGAATTTGGGACCTGAACACTGAAGCTTTCTTT.

In the case of this clonotype: Sequence at one end of the junction differs from germline and may be a read error. The genes are TRBV10-3 and TRBJ2-7, with 8 bases that match TRBD1. CDR3 size: 14 residues. Germline CDR1 reads ENHRY; CDR2 reads SYGVKD. CDR3: CASSEVTGVGEQYF. The CDR3 bases are TGCGCCAGCAGTGAAGTGACAGGGGTAGGAGAGCAGTACTTC.

Sample share makes this clonotype medium-sized. The V and J genes are TRBV7-6 and TRBJ2-2; either TRBD1 or TRBD2 may supply D (6 bases each). Germline CDR1 reads SGHVS; CDR2 reads FNYEAQ. Trimming removed 5 bases at V and 2 bases at J, with 18 bases between. The CDR3 is 17 residues long. This chain's CDR3 is CASSLPPGGLNTGELFF. The CDR3 nucleotides are TGTGCCAGCAGCCTTCCCCCCGGGGGCCTAAACACCGGGGAGCTGTTTTTT.